These 3 T cell receptor beta chains share one sample of origin, sequenced in a study of circulating and synovial CD4+ cells in juvenile arthritis. TCRdb's table, derived via immunoSEQ multiplex PCR, lists solely in-frame clones and lacks some. The sample lists 3,500 to 4,500 clones, over 75% occurring once. Sequences were obtained from CD4+ T cells from synovial fluid. These receptors originate from a human donor with juvenile idiopathic arthritis.

The chain carries TRBV6-5 and TRBJ1-1; 7 nucleotides align to TRBD1. The CDR3 length is 14 residues. Germline CDR1 reads MNHEY; CDR2 reads SVGAGI. V lost 6 bases and J lost 4; bases outside the gene matches: 8. CDR3 protein: CASRSTGVATEAFF. The CDR3 DNA is TGTGCCAGCAGGAGCACAGGGGTGGCCACTGAAGCTTTCTTT.

This clone appeared a few times. The CDR3: CASSKALLIAGGPNEQFF. CDR3 bases: TGTGCCAGCAGCAAAGCGCTTTTAATAGCGGGAGGGCCGAATGAGCAGTTCTTC. The rearrangement uses TRBV21-1 and TRBJ2-1; the D segment call TRBD2 is taken from the table without a DNA check. TRBV21-1 is tagged as a pseudogene. The CDR3 runs 18 residues.

On this clone: The same CDR3 also results from other DNA sequences found in this sample. The rearrangement links TRBV29-1 to TRBJ1-5, with D tentatively TRBD1 (5 bases). Germline V CDR1 and CDR2: SQVTM, ANQGSEA. This CDR3 spans 13 amino acids. Between the trimmed V and J ends, which lost 8 bases and 3 bases, there was a span of 14 bases. This chain's CDR3 is CSTASGINQPQHF. CDR3 nucleotides: TGCAGCACGGCTTCAGGGATCAATCAGCCCCAGCATTTT.